One sample yielded the 28 T cell receptor beta chains listed below, sequenced in a study of shared clonotypes between healthy human individuals. Using immunoSEQ multiplex PCR, the repertoire was profiled, and TCRdb retains in-frame clones only, with some absent. The sample has some 1 million clones; about 75% are singletons. The sample comprised memory CD4+ T cells sorted from blood. Described subset: CD45RA-negative fraction. These receptor sequences come from a man younger than 35 in good health.

The chain carries TRBV30 and TRBJ2-7, with 10 bases lining up with TRBD1. Trimming at V came to 1 base and at J to 4 bases, leaving 7 bases not matched to a gene. The length of the CDR3 is 15 residues. CDR1 is GTSNPN, CDR2 SVGIG, per germline (reference sequence). DNA of the CDR3: TGTGCCTGGAGTGGGGACAGGGGCTTAAGTTACGAGCAGTACTTC. This encodes CAWSGDRGLSYEQYF.

The chain is built from TRBV5-5 and TRBJ1-2, with 8 bases matching TRBD1. CDR1 and CDR2 (germline): SGHKS, YYEKEE (reference sequence). J gave up 5 bases and V 1 base, and 10 bases lay outside the gene matches. This CDR3 is built from 16 residues. In DNA, the CDR3 is TGTGCCAGCAGCTTGTCAGGGGGCGTTTTTAGGTATGGCTACACCTTC. Amino acids: CASSLSGGVFRYGYTF.

A note on this clone: A junction boundary mismatches the germline segment, possibly from a read error. The chain links TRBV18 to TRBJ2-3; weak D call: TRBD2 (6 bases). Per germline, CDR1 KGHSH and CDR2 LQKENI. The length of the CDR3 is 12 residues. CDR3 sequence (DNA): TGTGCCAGCTCGCCACTAGCCTCGGCGCAGTATTTT. It is translated as CASSPLASAQYF. Full variable domain (rest looked up from reference TRBV18 and TRBJ2-3): NAGVMQNPRHLVRRRGQEARLRCSPMKGHSHVYWYRQLPEEGLKFMVYLQKENIIDESGMPKERFSAEFPKEGPSILRIQQVVRGDSAAYFCASSPLASAQYFGPGTRLTVL.

The rearrangement uses TRBV9 and TRBJ2-3; 7 bases map to TRBD2. V gave up 3 bases and J gave up 0 bases; unmatched junction bases: 7. This CDR3 region has 16 residues. Per the germline V gene, CDR1 is SGDLS and CDR2 is YYNGEE. The CDR3 protein is CASSARAGESTDTQYF. Written as DNA, the CDR3 is TGTGCCAGCAGCGCACGGGCGGGGGAGAGCACAGATACGCAGTATTTT. The full variable domain, rest sourced from reference TRBV9 and TRBJ2-3, is DSGVTQTPKHLITATGQRVTLRCSPRSGDLSVYWYQQSLDQGLQFLIQYYNGEERAKGNILERFSAQQFPDLHSELNLSSLELGDSALYFCASSARAGESTDTQYFGPGTRLTVL.

Of note for this clone: Within the sample, other DNA sequences also encode this same CDR3. V usage is TRBV5-1 and J usage is TRBJ2-7; the D is unclear. The CDR3 extends over 13 amino acids. The V end lost 7 bases, the J end lost 0 bases, and 11 bases lay between the germline ends. The V gene's germline CDR1 is SGHRS and CDR2 YFSETQ. CDR3 coding DNA: TGCGCCAGCTCGACGGGCGACTCCTACGAGCAGTACTTC. This gives the protein CASSTGDSYEQYF.

V usage is TRBV7-2 and J usage is TRBJ1-2; no definite D call. V was clipped by 2 bases and J by 8 bases, with 15 bases between them. Germline V gene sequence: CDR1 SGHTA, CDR2 FQGNSA. The CDR3 runs 14 residues. The CDR3 DNA is TGTGCCAGCAGCTTATTGGGAGGACCCCACGGCTACACCTTC. Translation gives CASSLLGGPHGYTF.

This chain links TRBV25-1 with TRBJ1-2; 12 bases fit TRBD1. The CDR3 sequence is 14 residues long. The germline V gene has CDR1 MGHDK and CDR2 SYGVNS. The junction had 1 base not matched to a gene; V was cut back by 1 base and J by 7 bases. CDR3 sequence (DNA): TGTGCCAGCAGTGAATGGGACAGGGGGCTTGGCTACACCTTC. Residues: CASSEWDRGLGYTF.

V gene TRBV2 combines with J gene TRBJ2-7; 8 bases line up with TRBD1. This CDR3 contains 13 residues. Per the germline V gene, CDR1 is SNHLY and CDR2 is FYNNEI. V was clipped by 5 bases and J by 3 bases; unmatched bases: 3. CDR3 sequence reads: CASSRTGIYEQYF. The CDR3 DNA is TGTGCCAGCAGTAGGACAGGGATCTACGAGCAGTACTTC.

The chain uses TRBV4-2 and TRBJ1-6; D not certain. V was pared by 4 bases and J by 6 bases, with 4 bases between. CDR1 and CDR2 (germline): LGHNA, YNFKEQ. This CDR3 has 12 amino acids. CDR3 in DNA: TGTGCCAGCAGCCGAAGTAATTCACCCCTCCACTTT. Protein: CASSRSNSPLHF.

The CDR3, as DNA: TGTGCCAGCAAGCCGGGACAGAGCTCTGGGGCCAACGTCCTGACTTTC. It encodes CASKPGQSSGANVLTF. This chain connects TRBV2 to TRBJ2-6; 7 nucleotides agree with TRBD1. Germline V CDR1 and CDR2: SNHLY, FYNNEI. CDR3 length: 16 residues. V was clipped by 7 bases and J by 0 bases; unmatched bases: 6.

The chain couples TRBV5-4 to TRBJ2-2, with 12 positions matching TRBD1. Losses at the gene ends were 2 bases for V and 5 bases for J; bases not matched to a gene: 4. The CDR3 is 16 residues long. Per the germline V gene, CDR1 is SGHNT and CDR2 is YYREEE (reference sequence). The CDR3 protein is CASSFWDRGRTGELFF. CDR3 nucleotides: TGTGCCAGCAGCTTTTGGGACAGGGGGCGGACCGGGGAGCTGTTTTTT.

V and J are TRBV27 and TRBJ2-3; D gene ambiguous. This CDR3 has 17 residues. V was shortened by 3 bases and J by 2 bases, with 18 bases between the two germline ends. Germline V gene sequence: CDR1 MNHEY, CDR2 SMNVEV (reference sequence). The CDR3 region is CASSFHDPSRTTDTQYF. The CDR3 DNA reads TGTGCCAGCAGTTTCCACGATCCCTCTAGAACCACAGATACGCAGTATTTT.

V gene TRBV5-1 combines with J gene TRBJ2-7; D perhaps matches TRBD2 (6 bases). The CDR3 has 15 amino acids. Germline V gives CDR1 SGHRS, CDR2 YFSETQ. V lost 1 base to trimming and J lost 7 bases, with 18 bases between them. CDR3 sequence: CASSLKAGWGGEQYF. CDR3 DNA sequence: TGCGCCAGCAGCTTGAAGGCGGGGTGGGGTGGAGAGCAGTACTTC.

The chain joins TRBV11-2 to TRBJ2-7; 9 positions match TRBD1. Germline CDR1 and CDR2: SGHAT and FQNNGV. The CDR3 totals 14 residues. After removal of 5 bases from V and 0 bases from J, the junction contained 2 bases not matched to a gene. CDR3 coding DNA: TGTGCCAGCAGCGGGACAGGGAGCTCCTACGAGCAGTACTTC. Protein product: CASSGTGSSYEQYF.

V is TRBV27 and J is TRBJ2-3; D is possibly TRBD2 (7 bases). Germline CDR1 reads MNHEY; CDR2 reads SMNVEV (reference sequence). The CDR3 is 17 amino acids. V lost 5 bases and J lost 1, with 19 bases in between. CDR3 coding DNA: TGTGCCAGCAGTCGAACTCGGGGGGCGCCGGGCACAGATACGCAGTATTTT. Translation: CASSRTRGAPGTDTQYF.

The chain joins TRBV27 to TRBJ2-5; TRBD1 aligns across 8 bases. Looked up from germline, CDR1 is MNHEY and CDR2 is SMNVEV (reference sequence). V gave up 5 bases and J gave up 7 bases; unmatched junction bases: 18. The CDR3 has 17 amino acids. This CDR3 reads CASSLGLRDRTIRTQYF. CDR3 bases: TGTGCCAGCAGTCTCGGACTCCGGGACAGGACAATTAGGACCCAGTACTTC.

The rearrangement uses TRBV28 and TRBJ2-1; 7 positions agree with TRBD1. Germline V gives CDR1 MDHEN, CDR2 SYDVKM. CDR3 size: 16 residues. V was pared by 2 bases and J by 1 base, with 5 bases of the junction left unmatched. In DNA form, the CDR3 reads TGTGCCAGCAGTTTACGACAGGGCATGTCCTACAATGAGCAGTTCTTC. Its protein product is CASSLRQGMSYNEQFF. The full variable domain, completed using reference TRBV28 and TRBJ2-1, is DVKVTQSSRYLVKRTGEKVFLECVQDMDHENMFWYRQDPGLGLRLIYFSYDVKMKEKGDIPEGYSVSREKKERFSLILESASTNQTSMYLCASSLRQGMSYNEQFFGPGTRLTVL.

This chain connects TRBV2 to TRBJ2-3; the match to TRBD1 covers 10 bases. Trimming removed 4 bases from V and 5 bases from J; junction bases left unmatched: 3. Germline values: CDR1 SNHLY, CDR2 FYNNEI. This CDR3 is built from 14 residues. CDR3 sequence (DNA): TGTGCCAGCAGTGTTGACAGGGGGCGAGATACGCAGTATTTT. Translation: CASSVDRGRDTQYF.

This chain links TRBV14 with TRBJ2-7, with 7 bases lining up with TRBD1. This CDR3 comprises 15 residues. The germline V gene encodes CDR1 SGHDN and CDR2 FVKESK. Losses at the gene ends were 1 base for V and 3 bases for J; bases not matched to a gene: 6. The CDR3 is CASSQVIQGIYEQYF. In DNA form, the CDR3 reads TGTGCCAGCAGCCAAGTCATACAGGGGATCTACGAGCAGTACTTC.

Turning to this clone: The sample has other DNA sequences that encode this CDR3 too. The V call is TRBV5-1, the J call TRBJ1-5, with D unresolved. CDR1 is SGHRS, CDR2 YFSETQ, per germline. CDR3 length equals 15 residues. V was cut by 2 bases and J by 3 bases, with 12 bases left in between. CDR3 nucleotide sequence: TGCGCCAGCAGCTTCTCCGGCGGAAACAATCAGCCCCAGCATTTT. Translation: CASSFSGGNNQPQHF.

The chain carries TRBV19 and TRBJ1-5; D might be TRBD1 (5 bases). V shed 3 bases and J shed 6 bases, with 21 bases lying between them. Per the germline V gene, CDR1 is LNHDA and CDR2 is SQIVND (reference sequence). The CDR3 totals 17 residues. CDR3 sequence reads: CASSIEGTKPIFQPQHF. The CDR3 DNA reads as TGTGCCAGTAGTATTGAGGGGACCAAGCCGATTTTTCAGCCCCAGCATTTT.

This sequence joins TRBV7-9 and TRBJ2-3; 9 bases map to TRBD2. Germline loops: CDR1 SEHNR, CDR2 FQNEAQ (reference sequence). J lost 4 bases, V lost 5 bases, and 4 bases had no gene match. The CDR3 extends over 14 amino acids. DNA of the CDR3: TGTGCCAGCAGCGGCGGGAGGGCGGCAGATACGCAGTATTTT. This codes for CASSGGRAADTQYF. Full variable domain (missing parts from reference TRBV7-9 and TRBJ2-3): DTGVSQNPRHKITKRGQNVTFRCDPISEHNRLYWYRQTLGQGPEFLTYFQNEAQLEKSRLLSDRFSAERPKGSFSTLEIQRTEQGDSAMYLCASSGGRAADTQYFGPGTRLTVL.

This clone has just a few counts. This chain uses TRBV12-5 with TRBJ1-6; 9 positions agree with TRBD1. Looked up from germline, CDR1 is LGHNT and CDR2 is FRNRAP. The CDR3 extends over 12 amino acids. V shed 5 bases and J 13 bases; nucleotides not matched to a gene: 3. CDR3 region: CASGADRGPLHF. The DNA of the CDR3 is TGTGCTAGTGGTGCGGACAGGGGCCCCCTCCACTTT.

A single count supports this clone. V usage is TRBV6-6 and J usage is TRBJ2-3; 9 nucleotides agree with TRBD1. After removal of 8 bases from V and 2 bases from J, the junction contained 8 bases not matched to a gene. Germline V gives CDR1 MNHNY, CDR2 SVGAGI (reference sequence). This CDR3 is 15 amino acids long. The CDR3 nucleotides are TGTGCCAGCGGCGGGACAGGGCGACACACAGATACGCAGTATTTT. Translating gives CASGGTGRHTDTQYF.

This clone has just one count. The rearrangement uses TRBV9 and TRBJ2-7, with TRBD2 identical over 11 bases. The germline gives CDR1 SGDLS, CDR2 YYNGEE. V gave up 3 bases and J gave up 3 bases; unmatched junction bases: 5. The CDR3 contains 15 residues. In nucleotides, the CDR3 is TGTGCCAGCAGCGCCTACGGGACTAGCGGCTACGAGCAGTACTTC. It encodes CASSAYGTSGYEQYF.

This clone has only one observation. The chain uses TRBV6-5 and TRBJ2-1; TRBD1 aligns across 7 bases. This CDR3 is 14 amino acids long. V was clipped by 6 bases and J by 5 bases; unmatched bases: 7. Germline loops: CDR1 MNHEY, CDR2 SVGAGI. The CDR3 reads CASRNRGAHNEQFF. CDR3 DNA: TGTGCCAGCAGAAACAGGGGCGCCCACAATGAGCAGTTCTTC.

V and J are TRBV5-6 and TRBJ1-5, with unresolved D. The CDR3 sequence is 15 residues long. In germline, CDR1 is SGHDT, CDR2 YYEEEE. V lost 3 bases, J lost 7 bases, and 17 bases lay in between. CDR3 in amino acids: CASSSSTARLQPQHF. CDR3 coding DNA: TGTGCCAGCAGCTCCTCGACGGCTAGGTTACAGCCCCAGCATTTT.

This rearrangement joins TRBV11-2 to TRBJ2-1; TRBD1 aligns across 7 bases. Germline CDR1 reads SGHAT; CDR2 reads FQNNGV. This CDR3 is 15 amino acids long. The J segment lost 1 base and the V segment lost 6 bases, leaving 6 bases of the junction unmatched. The CDR3 nucleotides are TGTGCCAGCAGTCCTAACAGGGGATCCTACAATGAGCAGTTCTTC. It codes for CASSPNRGSYNEQFF. Variable domain in full (rest from reference TRBV11-2 and TRBJ2-1): EAGVAQSPRYKIIEKRQSVAFWCNPISGHATLYWYQQILGQGPKLLIQFQNNGVVDDSQLPKDRFSAERLKGVDSTLKIQPAKLEDSAVYLCASSPNRGSYNEQFFGPGTRLTVL.